This paragraph reports one TCR beta chain. Its matching antigen is unknown. Cryopreserved PBMCs provided around 2 micrograms of genomic DNA for the TCR beta libraries. The method was immunoSEQ multiplex PCR; TCRdb's version includes in-frame clones alone and lacks a portion of them. The sample contains about 18,000 clones, 75% to 85% of which appear only once. The source of the sample is a study of cytotoxic CD8 clonotypes in ibrutinib-treated CLL. Study conclusions and caveats: Clonality, elevated at ibrutinib response, dropped back toward baseline at progression.

Germline-derived CDR1 and CDR2 are LNHDA and SQIVND (reference sequence). Trimming removed 10 bases from V and 2 bases from J; junction bases left unmatched: 6. This CDR3 spans 14 amino acids. The sequence was obtained from a human donor with chronic lymphocytic leukemia. The chain uses TRBV19 and TRBJ1-5, with 9 bases lining up with TRBD1. The sequences come from PBMCs, collected before ibrutinib treatment. The CDR3 loop is CAIAQGAGNQPQHF. CDR3 coding DNA: TGTGCCATTGCACAGGGGGCCGGCAATCAGCCCCAGCATTTT.